Below, 25 T cell receptor beta chains from the same sample are listed, as sequenced in a study of spatial heterogeneity in lung cancer. Stated time point: sample taken at primary tumor resection. Unsorted samples of tumor, nontumor lung or frozen PBMC had their whole RNA sequenced. TCRdb analysed the 5' RACE reads with MiXCR anew, one entry per CDR3 protein. Among approximately 52,000 distinct CDR3 sequences listed, more than 6.5% were seen once. Sample: PBMCs, taken at surgery. These receptors were taken from a female donor with early-stage non-small cell lung cancer.

This clonotype occurred a few times. The J gene is TRBJ2-7, the V gene TRBV28; D could derive from TRBD1 or TRBD2 (5 bases each). Per the germline V gene, CDR1 is MDHEN and CDR2 is SYDVKM. Trimming pared 8 bases from V and 2 bases from J, leaving 16 bases between. The CDR3 covers 14 residues. This CDR3 is CASEGTTATYEQYF. The CDR3 DNA follows: TGTGCCAGCGAGGGGACGACCGCGACCTACGAGCAGTACTTC.

The table lists this clonotype with many counts. This chain joins TRBV3-1 and TRBJ2-5, with a possible D match to TRBD2 (5 bases). Per the germline V gene, CDR1 is LGHDT and CDR2 is YNNKEL (reference sequence). Trimming removed 0 bases from V and 9 bases from J, with 17 bases in between. There are 15 residues in the CDR3. CDR3 residues: CASSQDASRNRAQYF. The CDR3 nucleotides read TGTGCCAGCAGCCAAGATGCTAGCCGTAATAGGGCCCAGTACTTC.

Many counts were recorded for this clonotype. J is TRBJ1-2 and V is TRBV20-1, with TRBD1 identical over 8 bases. Germline-derived CDR1 and CDR2 are DFQATT and SNEGSKA (reference sequence). The CDR3 is 13 residues long. J lost 6 bases, V lost 2 bases, and 5 bases had no gene match. In DNA form, the CDR3 reads TGCAGTGCTAGAAACAGGGGGGATAATGGCTACACCTTC. This sequence encodes CSARNRGDNGYTF.

J is TRBJ2-5 and V is TRBV7-2, with D uncertain. Per germline, CDR1 SGHTA and CDR2 FQGNSA. Trimming took 1 base from V and 7 from J, leaving 7 bases between them. The CDR3 has 12 amino acids. This chain's CDR3 is CASSLDGPTQYF. The DNA for the CDR3 is TGTGCCAGCAGCTTAGACGGACCGACCCAGTACTTC.

The CDR3 DNA follows: TGTGCCAGCAGCGCCGACCCCGGGACCCAACAAGAGACCCAGTACTTC. Amino acid sequence: CASSADPGTQQETQYF. The J gene is TRBJ2-5, the V gene TRBV9; perhaps D is TRBD1 or TRBD2 (5 bases each). The CDR3 consists of 16 residues. Germline assignment: CDR1 SGDLS and CDR2 YYNGEE. Trimming cost V 3 bases and J 2 bases, with 17 bases left between them.

This rearrangement joins TRBV7-2 to TRBJ2-3; 8 bases line up with TRBD2. From germline, CDR1 is SGHTA and CDR2 FQGNSA. The CDR3 loop spans 14 amino acids. The J segment lost 4 bases and the V segment lost 3 bases, leaving 3 bases of the junction unmatched. CDR3 amino acids: CASSLLRGADTQYF. CDR3 nucleotide sequence: TGTGCCAGCAGCTTGTTGCGGGGGGCAGATACGCAGTATTTT.

This clonotype was counted between two and nine times. This chain uses TRBV4-2 with TRBJ2-1, with 8 bases fitting TRBD2. Germline trimming cut 4 bases from V and 4 bases from J; bases unmatched to any gene: 6. CDR3 size: 15 residues. Germline assignment: CDR1 LGHNA and CDR2 YNFKEQ. Here the CDR3 DNA reads TGTGCCAGCAGCCCCCAAGCGGGGGAATACAATGAGCAGTTCTTC. Translating it yields CASSPQAGEYNEQFF.

The table lists this clonotype with many counts. This rearrangement joins TRBV19 to TRBJ2-3, with 8 bases matching TRBD1. V trimming: 3 bases; J trimming: 11 bases; junction bases outside the gene matches: 4. CDR3 size: 12 residues. From germline, CDR1 is LNHDA and CDR2 SQIVND (reference sequence). The CDR3 sequence: CASSIPDRVQYF. Here the CDR3 DNA reads TGTGCCAGTAGTATCCCGGACAGGGTGCAGTATTTT.

The chain joins TRBV20-1 to TRBJ2-4; the D is unclear. Germline lookup yields CDR1 DFQATT and CDR2 SNEGSKA (reference sequence). The V end lost 3 bases, the J end lost 5 bases, and 14 bases lay between the germline ends. The CDR3 spans 14 residues. In DNA form, the CDR3 reads TGCAGTGCTAGTGGCACCGGGCCCCAAAACATTCAGTACTTC. Its translation: CSASGTGPQNIQYF.

In this sample, this clonotype turned up many times. This chain connects TRBV7-2 to TRBJ1-5; D is perhaps TRBD1 (6 bases). Germline assignment: CDR1 SGHTA and CDR2 FQGNSA. This CDR3 comprises 15 residues. V was pared by 5 bases and J by 3 bases, with 14 bases between. As DNA, the CDR3 is TGTGCCAGCAGCCCCGAGGGGGGCTTCAATCAGCCCCAGCATTTT. Translation: CASSPEGGFNQPQHF.

The table lists this clonotype with many counts. This sequence joins TRBV29-1 and TRBJ1-1, with D possibly matching TRBD1 (5 bases). Trimming removed 6 bases from V and 1 base from J, with 9 bases in between. CDR3 length equals 12 residues. Germline CDR1 SQVTM, CDR2 ANQGSEA. CDR3 coding DNA: TGCAGCGTAGTGGGACCGAACACTGAAGCTTTCTTT. It encodes CSVVGPNTEAFF.

This clonotype was seen ten or more times. The chain uses TRBV9 and TRBJ2-7; tentative D call: TRBD1 (6 bases). From germline, CDR1 is SGDLS and CDR2 YYNGEE. This CDR3 has 15 amino acids. With 4 bases removed from V and 3 bases from J, the gap between germline ends came to 17 bases. CDR3 nucleotides: TGTGCCAGCAGCCTCTCTATGGGGGCTGGCTACGAGCAGTACTTC. Residues: CASSLSMGAGYEQYF.

This clonotype came up many times. The gene calls are TRBV29-1 and TRBJ1-2; TRBD1 might be the D (6 bases). The CDR3 consists of 11 residues. The germline CDR1 and CDR2 sequences are SQVTM and ANQGSEA. V shed 5 bases and J shed 5 bases, with 9 bases lying between them. The DNA for the CDR3 is TGCAGCGTTTACAGGGCATATGGCTACACCTTC. Its translation: CSVYRAYGYTF.

This clonotype was counted at least ten times. In DNA form, the CDR3 reads TGTGCCAGCAGCTTAGAGTCGCGGGGGGCCTACAATGAGCAGTTCTTC. It is translated as CASSLESRGAYNEQFF. The chain links TRBV11-3 to TRBJ2-1; TRBD2 matches 8 bases. Germline V lookup: CDR1 SGHNT, CDR2 YENEEA. Unmatched junction bases numbered 3, after V lost 0 bases and J lost 2 bases. This CDR3 contains 16 residues.

To note about this clonotype: Germline and junction disagree at one end, which may indicate a read error. This rearrangement joins TRBV19 to TRBJ1-5; perhaps TRBD1 as D (6 bases). Germline V lookup: CDR1 LNHDA, CDR2 SQIVND (reference sequence). The CDR3 has 15 amino acids. The CDR3 region is CATSTGQFSNQPQHF. Written as DNA, the CDR3 is TGTGCCACTAGTACTGGACAGTTTAGCAATCAGCCCCAGCATTTT.

Many counts were recorded for this clonotype. The genes are TRBV5-1 and TRBJ1-3; D is perhaps TRBD1 (5 bases). This CDR3 is built from 14 residues. CDR1 and CDR2 from the germline V gene are SGHRS and YFSETQ. V was trimmed by 0 bases and J by 4 bases, leaving 8 bases between them. The DNA for the CDR3 is TGCGCCAGCAGCTTGGCAGGGCTCGGAAACACCATATATTTT. It specifies CASSLAGLGNTIYF.

This clonotype was detected ten times or more. The chain couples TRBV18 to TRBJ1-1; D may be TRBD1 (6 bases). The V and J ends lost 0 bases and 1 base respectively, with 9 bases between them. The germline gives CDR1 KGHSH, CDR2 LQKENI. This CDR3 is built from 15 residues. CDR3: CASSPPGGPNTEAFF. CDR3 bases: TGTGCCAGCTCACCACCCGGGGGCCCGAACACTGAAGCTTTCTTT.

This chain connects TRBV7-2 to TRBJ1-2, with TRBD1 matching 11 bases. The ends lost 4 bases at V and 8 bases at J; junction bases unmatched: 9. Germline CDR1 is SGHTA and CDR2 is FQGNSA. This CDR3 spans 15 amino acids. CDR3 protein: CASSSLGQGAQGYTF. The CDR3 bases are TGTGCCAGCAGCTCACTAGGACAGGGGGCTCAGGGCTACACCTTC. The full variable domain, in which reference TRBV7-2 and TRBJ1-2 provide the parts outside the CDR3, is GAGVSQSPSNKVTEKGKDVELRCDPISGHTALYWYRQSLGQGLEFLIYFQGNSAPDKSGLPSDRFSAERTGGSVSTLTIQRTQQEDSAVYLCASSSLGQGAQGYTFGSGTRLTVV.

This clonotype came up many times. The rearrangement uses TRBV5-1 and TRBJ1-2; D is possibly TRBD1 (6 bases). The CDR3 consists of 13 residues. Between the trimmed V and J ends, which lost 0 bases and 4 bases, there was a span of 7 bases. CDR1 and CDR2 (germline): SGHRS, YFSETQ. CDR3 region: CASSLGQVYGYTF. In DNA, the CDR3 is TGCGCCAGCAGCTTGGGACAGGTCTATGGCTACACCTTC.

This clonotype was recorded a few times. V gene TRBV4-2 combines with J gene TRBJ1-1, with D tentatively TRBD1 (6 bases). CDR3 length: 15 residues. Germline-derived CDR1 and CDR2 are LGHNA and YNFKEQ. Trimming left V 3 bases short and J 7 bases short, with 18 bases between. The DNA of the CDR3 is TGTGCCAGCAGCCAGGCAGGGGCAGATCGCGGTGAAGCTTTCTTT. Protein: CASSQAGADRGEAFF.

The rearrangement joins TRBV28 to TRBJ2-7, with a weak D call TRBD1 (6 bases). The CDR3 covers 12 residues. CDR1 is MDHEN and CDR2 is SYDVKM in the germline V gene. Between the trimmed V and J ends, which lost 5 bases and 5 bases, there was a span of 10 bases. The CDR3 DNA reads TGTGCCAGCAGTCCGGACAGTCACGAGCAGTACTTC. This codes for CASSPDSHEQYF. The full variable domain, its missing parts supplied by reference TRBV28 and TRBJ2-7, is DVKVTQSSRYLVKRTGEKVFLECVQDMDHENMFWYRQDPGLGLRLIYFSYDVKMKEKGDIPEGYSVSREKKERFSLILESASTNQTSMYLCASSPDSHEQYFGPGTRLTVT.

At least ten counts were recorded for this clonotype. V gene TRBV6-2 or TRBV6-3 combines with J gene TRBJ2-3; the D gene is possibly TRBD2 (5 bases). Trimming stripped 5 bases from V and 7 bases from J, with 16 bases between. Germline V gives CDR1 MNHEY, CDR2 SVGEGT. The CDR3 length is 14 residues. CDR3 nucleotides: TGTGCCAGCAGTCAGACCGGGGTCCGGAATACGCAGTATTTT. Its protein is CASSQTGVRNTQYF.

This clonotype was counted ten times or more. The V call is TRBV28, the J call TRBJ1-5, with 12 bases identical to TRBD1. Germline CDR1 reads MDHEN; CDR2 reads SYDVKM. Losses at the gene ends were 5 bases for V and 2 bases for J; bases not matched to a gene: 13. CDR3 length: 19 residues. The CDR3 reads CASSVPLGQGAEGNQPQHF. CDR3 nucleotides: TGTGCCAGCAGTGTACCTTTGGGACAGGGGGCGGAGGGCAATCAGCCCCAGCATTTT. Variable domain in full (rest from reference TRBV28 and TRBJ1-5): DVKVTQSSRYLVKRTGEKVFLECVQDMDHENMFWYRQDPGLGLRLIYFSYDVKMKEKGDIPEGYSVSREKKERFSLILESASTNQTSMYLCASSVPLGQGAEGNQPQHFGDGTRLSIL.

This clonotype has at least ten counts. The rearrangement uses TRBV9 and TRBJ2-1; D unresolved. Germline CDR1 reads SGDLS; CDR2 reads YYNGEE. CDR3 length: 15 residues. V lost 2 bases and J 0 bases, leaving 9 bases between the germline ends. CDR3 in amino acids: CASSVGSSSYNEQFF. The CDR3 DNA follows: TGTGCCAGCAGCGTGGGTTCTTCCTCCTACAATGAGCAGTTCTTC.

This clonotype showed up just a few times. The rearrangement uses TRBV6-5 and TRBJ2-1; D unclear. Looked up from germline, CDR1 is MNHEY and CDR2 is SVGAGI. This CDR3 has 11 residues. V was cut by 5 bases and J by 6 bases, with 5 bases left in between. CDR3 DNA: TGTGCCAGCAGTCCCGGCAATGAGCAGTTCTTC. This translates into CASSPGNEQFF.